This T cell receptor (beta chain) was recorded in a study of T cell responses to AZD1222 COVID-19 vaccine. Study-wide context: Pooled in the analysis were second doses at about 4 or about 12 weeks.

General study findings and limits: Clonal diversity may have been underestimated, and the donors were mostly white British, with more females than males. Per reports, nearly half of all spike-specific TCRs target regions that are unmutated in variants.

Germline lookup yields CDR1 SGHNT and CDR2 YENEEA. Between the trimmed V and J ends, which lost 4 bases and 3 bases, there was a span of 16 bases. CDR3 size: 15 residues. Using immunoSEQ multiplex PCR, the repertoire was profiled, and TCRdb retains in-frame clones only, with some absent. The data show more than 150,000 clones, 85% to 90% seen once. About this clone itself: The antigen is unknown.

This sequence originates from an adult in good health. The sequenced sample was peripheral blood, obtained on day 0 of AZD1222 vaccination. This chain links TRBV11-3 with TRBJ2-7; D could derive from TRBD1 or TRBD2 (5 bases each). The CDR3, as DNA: TGTGCCAGCAGCTCCGCCGGGACGCCAAACTACGAGCAGTACTTC. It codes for CASSSAGTPNYEQYF.